This T cell receptor beta chain was identified during a study of breast tumors, draining lymph nodes, adjacent tissues. Overall study results and limits: Tumor T cell lymph node origin was a supported hypothesis, not proven. Findings are consistent with lymph node origin and intratumoral expansion of most tumor T cells. Tumor and nontumor repertoires were significantly more similar in luminal-like than in basal-like breast cancer. Compared with lymph nodes, tumors were less diverse; compared with nontumor tissue, more.

TCRdb used MiXCR to reprocess the multiplex PCR reads, holding one entry per CDR3 protein. In the table there are approximately 300,000 distinct CDR3 sequences, 30% of which are singletons. Samples came from axillary lymph nodes draining the breast cancer. Note on this clonotype: The antigen remains undetermined.

The TCR sequence derives from a female donor with breast cancer. Some clones in this sample may be carry-over from other donors' samples. Material: axillary lymph node tissue.

The CDR3 DNA reads TGTGCCAGCAGCCCTGGGGCAGGGGTTAAATCACCCCTCCACTTT. Translation gives CASSPGAGVKSPLHF. The chain links TRBV7-3 to TRBJ1-6; the D gene is possibly TRBD1 (6 bases). The CDR3 runs to 15 residues. Trimming removed 5 bases from V and 10 bases from J, with 18 bases in between. Germline-derived CDR1 and CDR2 are SGHTA and FQGTGA. Variable domain in full (rest from reference TRBV7-3 and TRBJ1-6): GAGVSQTPSNKVTEKGKYVELRCDPISGHTALYWYRQSLGQGPEFLIYFQGTGAADDSGLPNDRFFAVRPEGSVSTLKIQRTERGDSAVYLCASSPGAGVKSPLHFGNGTRLTVT.